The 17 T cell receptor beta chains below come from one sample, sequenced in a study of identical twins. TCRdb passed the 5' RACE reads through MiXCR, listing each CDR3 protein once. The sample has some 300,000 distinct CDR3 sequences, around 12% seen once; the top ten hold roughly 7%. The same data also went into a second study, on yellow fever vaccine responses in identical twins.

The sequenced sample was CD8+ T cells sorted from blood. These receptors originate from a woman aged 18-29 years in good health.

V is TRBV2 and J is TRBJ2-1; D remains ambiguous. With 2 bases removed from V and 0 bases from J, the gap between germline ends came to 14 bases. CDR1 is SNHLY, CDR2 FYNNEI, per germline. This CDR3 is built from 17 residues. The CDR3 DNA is TGTGCCAGCAGTGAACCCGACCCCCCTGACTCCTACAATGAGCAGTTCTTC. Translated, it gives CASSEPDPPDSYNEQFF.

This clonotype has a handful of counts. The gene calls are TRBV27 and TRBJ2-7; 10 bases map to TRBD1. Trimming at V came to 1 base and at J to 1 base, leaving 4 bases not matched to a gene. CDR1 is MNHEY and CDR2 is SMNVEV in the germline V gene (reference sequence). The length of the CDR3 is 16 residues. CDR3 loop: CASSLLGTGASYEQYF. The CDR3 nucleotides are TGTGCCAGCAGTTTATTAGGGACAGGGGCGTCCTACGAGCAGTACTTC.

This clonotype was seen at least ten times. The CDR3 reads CATSRERAPNSPLHF. In DNA, the CDR3 is TGTGCCACCAGCAGAGAGAGGGCCCCTAATTCACCCCTCCACTTT. The chain employs TRBV15 and TRBJ1-6; no firm D call. Germline V CDR1 and CDR2: LNHNV, YYDKDF (reference sequence). The CDR3 has 15 residues. Trimming pared 0 bases from V and 6 bases from J, leaving 9 bases between.

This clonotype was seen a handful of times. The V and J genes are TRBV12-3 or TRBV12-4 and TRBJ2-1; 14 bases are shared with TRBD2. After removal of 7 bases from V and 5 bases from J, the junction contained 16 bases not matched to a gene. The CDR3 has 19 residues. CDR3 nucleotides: TGTGCCAGCAACGAGGGACTAGCGGGAGTAGGTGGTCCTCACAATGAGCAGTTCTTC. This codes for CASNEGLAGVGGPHNEQFF.

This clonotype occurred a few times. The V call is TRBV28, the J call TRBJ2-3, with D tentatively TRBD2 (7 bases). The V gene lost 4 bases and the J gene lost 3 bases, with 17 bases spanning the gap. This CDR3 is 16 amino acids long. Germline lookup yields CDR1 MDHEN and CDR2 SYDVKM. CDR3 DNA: TGTGCCAGCAGTTCCTCGGGGGGCTGGTCGACAGATACGCAGTATTTT. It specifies CASSSSGGWSTDTQYF.

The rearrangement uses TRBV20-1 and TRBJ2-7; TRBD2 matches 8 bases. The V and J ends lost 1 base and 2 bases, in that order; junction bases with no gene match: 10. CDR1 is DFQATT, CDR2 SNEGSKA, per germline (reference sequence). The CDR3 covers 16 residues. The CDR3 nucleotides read TGCAGTGCTAGAGGGTTAACGGGAGGGCCGACCTACGAGCAGTACTTC. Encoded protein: CSARGLTGGPTYEQYF.

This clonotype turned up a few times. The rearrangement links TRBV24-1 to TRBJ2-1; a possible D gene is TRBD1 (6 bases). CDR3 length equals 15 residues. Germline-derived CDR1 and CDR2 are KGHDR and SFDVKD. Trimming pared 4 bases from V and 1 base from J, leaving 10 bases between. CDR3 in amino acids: CATSDRGPSYNEQFF. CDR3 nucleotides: TGTGCCACCAGTGACAGGGGTCCTTCCTACAATGAGCAGTTCTTC.

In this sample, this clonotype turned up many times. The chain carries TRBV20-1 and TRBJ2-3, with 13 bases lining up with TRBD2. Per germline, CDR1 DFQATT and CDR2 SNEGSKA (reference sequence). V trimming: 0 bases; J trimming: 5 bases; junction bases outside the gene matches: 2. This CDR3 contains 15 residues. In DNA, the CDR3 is TGCAGTGCTAGAGACGGACTAGCGGGAGTAGATACGCAGTATTTT. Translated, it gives CSARDGLAGVDTQYF.

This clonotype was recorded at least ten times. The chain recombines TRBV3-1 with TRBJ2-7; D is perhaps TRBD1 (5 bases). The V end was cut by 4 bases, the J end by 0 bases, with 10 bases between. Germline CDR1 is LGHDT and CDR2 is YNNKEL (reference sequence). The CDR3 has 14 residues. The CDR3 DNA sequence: TGTGCCAGCAGCCCTGGGCAGGGCTCCTACGAGCAGTACTTC. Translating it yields CASSPGQGSYEQYF.

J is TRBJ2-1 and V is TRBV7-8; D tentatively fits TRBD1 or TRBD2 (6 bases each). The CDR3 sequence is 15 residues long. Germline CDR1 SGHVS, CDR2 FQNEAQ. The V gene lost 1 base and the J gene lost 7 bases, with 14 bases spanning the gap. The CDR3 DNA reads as TGTGCCAGCAGCTTAGGAGTTGGGGGGCCTAATGAGCAGTTCTTC. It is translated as CASSLGVGGPNEQFF. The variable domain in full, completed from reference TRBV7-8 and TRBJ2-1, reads GAGVSQSPRYKVAKRGQDVALRCDPISGHVSLFWYQQALGQGPEFLTYFQNEAQLDKSGLPSDRFFAERPEGSVSTLKIQRTQQEDSAVYLCASSLGVGGPNEQFFGPGTRLTVL.

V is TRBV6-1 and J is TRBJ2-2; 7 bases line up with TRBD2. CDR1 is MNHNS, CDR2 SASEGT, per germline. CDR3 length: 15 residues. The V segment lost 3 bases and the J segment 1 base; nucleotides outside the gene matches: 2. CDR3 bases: TGTGCCAGCAGTGAGTTAGCGGGGAACACCGGGGAGCTGTTTTTT. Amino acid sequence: CASSELAGNTGELFF.

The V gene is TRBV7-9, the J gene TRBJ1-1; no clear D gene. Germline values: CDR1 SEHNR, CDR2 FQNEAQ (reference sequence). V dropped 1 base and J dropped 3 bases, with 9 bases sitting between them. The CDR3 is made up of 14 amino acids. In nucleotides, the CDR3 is TGTGCCAGCAGCTTAGTCCGGACTGACACTGAAGCTTTCTTT. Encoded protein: CASSLVRTDTEAFF.

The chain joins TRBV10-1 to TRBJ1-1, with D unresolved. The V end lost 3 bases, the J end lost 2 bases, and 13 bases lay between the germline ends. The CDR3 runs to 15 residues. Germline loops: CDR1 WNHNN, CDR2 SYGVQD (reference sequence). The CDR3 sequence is CASSDTPERNTEAFF. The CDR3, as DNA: TGCGCCAGCAGTGATACCCCGGAGAGAAACACTGAAGCTTTCTTT.

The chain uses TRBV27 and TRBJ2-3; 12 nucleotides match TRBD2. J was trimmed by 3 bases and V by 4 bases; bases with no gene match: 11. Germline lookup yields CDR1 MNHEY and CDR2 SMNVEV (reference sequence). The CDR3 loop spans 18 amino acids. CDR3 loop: CASSSYSRLAGATDTQYF. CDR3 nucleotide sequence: TGTGCCAGCAGTTCCTACTCCCGACTAGCGGGAGCTACAGATACGCAGTATTTT.

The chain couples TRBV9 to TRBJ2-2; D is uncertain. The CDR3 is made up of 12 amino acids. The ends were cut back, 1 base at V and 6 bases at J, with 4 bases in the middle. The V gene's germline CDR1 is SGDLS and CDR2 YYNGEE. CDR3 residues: CASSVTAGELFF. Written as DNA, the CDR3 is TGTGCCAGCAGCGTAACGGCCGGGGAGCTGTTTTTT.

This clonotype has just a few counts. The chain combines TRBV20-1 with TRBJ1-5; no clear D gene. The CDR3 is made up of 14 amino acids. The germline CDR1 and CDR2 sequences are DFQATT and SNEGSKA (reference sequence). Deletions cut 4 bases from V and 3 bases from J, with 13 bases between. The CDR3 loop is CSAKDGPFNQPQHF. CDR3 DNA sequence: TGCAGTGCTAAAGACGGGCCTTTCAATCAGCCCCAGCATTTT.

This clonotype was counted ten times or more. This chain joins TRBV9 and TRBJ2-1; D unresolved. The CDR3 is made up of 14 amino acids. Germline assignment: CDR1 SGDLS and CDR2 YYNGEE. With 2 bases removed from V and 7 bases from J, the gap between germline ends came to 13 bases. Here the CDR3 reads CASSVDSGPNEQFF. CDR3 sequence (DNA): TGTGCCAGCAGCGTTGATTCAGGTCCGAATGAGCAGTTCTTC. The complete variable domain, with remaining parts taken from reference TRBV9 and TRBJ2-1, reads DSGVTQTPKHLITATGQRVTLRCSPRSGDLSVYWYQQSLDQGLQFLIQYYNGEERAKGNILERFSAQQFPDLHSELNLSSLELGDSALYFCASSVDSGPNEQFFGPGTRLTVL.